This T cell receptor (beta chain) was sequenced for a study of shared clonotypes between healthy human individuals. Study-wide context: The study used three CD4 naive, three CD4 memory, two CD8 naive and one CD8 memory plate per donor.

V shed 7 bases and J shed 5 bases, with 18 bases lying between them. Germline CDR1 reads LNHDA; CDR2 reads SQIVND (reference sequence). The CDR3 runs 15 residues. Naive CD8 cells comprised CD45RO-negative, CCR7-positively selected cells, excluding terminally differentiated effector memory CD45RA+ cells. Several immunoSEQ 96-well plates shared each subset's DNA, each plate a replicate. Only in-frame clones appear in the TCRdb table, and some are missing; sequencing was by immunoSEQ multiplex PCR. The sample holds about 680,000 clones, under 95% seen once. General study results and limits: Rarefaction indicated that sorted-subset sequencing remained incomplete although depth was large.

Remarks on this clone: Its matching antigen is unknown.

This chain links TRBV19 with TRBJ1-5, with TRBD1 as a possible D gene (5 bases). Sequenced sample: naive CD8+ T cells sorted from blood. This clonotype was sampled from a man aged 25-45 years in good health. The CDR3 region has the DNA TGTGCCAGTACCAAAATGGGGGGGGTTGATCAGCCCCAGCATTTT. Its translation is CASTKMGGVDQPQHF.